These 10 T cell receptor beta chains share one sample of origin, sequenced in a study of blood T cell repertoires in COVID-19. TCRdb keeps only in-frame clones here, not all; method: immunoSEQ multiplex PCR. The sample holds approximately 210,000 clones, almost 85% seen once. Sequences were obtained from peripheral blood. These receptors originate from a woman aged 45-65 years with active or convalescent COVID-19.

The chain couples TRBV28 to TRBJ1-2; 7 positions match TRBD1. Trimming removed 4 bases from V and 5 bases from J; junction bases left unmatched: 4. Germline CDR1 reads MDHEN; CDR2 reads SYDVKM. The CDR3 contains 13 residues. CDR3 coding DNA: TGTGCCAGCAGTTACAGGGGAGTATATGGCTACACCTTC. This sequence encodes CASSYRGVYGYTF.

This CDR3 reads CASSLVRDSSYNEQFF. In DNA form, the CDR3 reads TGTGCCAGCAGTTTAGTCCGGGACAGCTCCTACAATGAGCAGTTCTTC. The chain uses TRBV27 and TRBJ2-1; 7 bases fit TRBD1. This CDR3 region has 16 residues. Germline V CDR1 and CDR2: MNHEY, SMNVEV (reference sequence). V shed 2 bases, J shed 0 bases, and the junction held 4 bases outside the gene matches.

The CDR3 nucleotides read TGCGCCAGCAGCCAAGGATTCCAGGGGCGCCGGAATCAGCCCCAGCATTTT. It translates to CASSQGFQGRRNQPQHF. V is TRBV4-1 and J is TRBJ1-5, with D maybe TRBD1 (6 bases). V was pared by 1 base and J by 4 bases, with 17 bases between. Germline CDR1 reads MGHRA; CDR2 reads YSYEKL. The CDR3 covers 17 residues.

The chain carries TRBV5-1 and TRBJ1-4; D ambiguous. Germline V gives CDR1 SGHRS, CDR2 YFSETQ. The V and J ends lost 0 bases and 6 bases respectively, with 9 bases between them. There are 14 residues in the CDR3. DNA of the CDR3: TGCGCCAGCAGCTTGGACGGTAGTTATGAAAAACTGTTTTTT. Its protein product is CASSLDGSYEKLFF.

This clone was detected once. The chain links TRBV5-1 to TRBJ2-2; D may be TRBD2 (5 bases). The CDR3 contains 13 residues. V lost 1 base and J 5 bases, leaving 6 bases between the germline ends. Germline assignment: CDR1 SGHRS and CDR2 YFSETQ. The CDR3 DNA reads TGCGCCAGCAGCTTGTCGGGGACCGGGGAGCTGTTTTTT. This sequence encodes CASSLSGTGELFF.

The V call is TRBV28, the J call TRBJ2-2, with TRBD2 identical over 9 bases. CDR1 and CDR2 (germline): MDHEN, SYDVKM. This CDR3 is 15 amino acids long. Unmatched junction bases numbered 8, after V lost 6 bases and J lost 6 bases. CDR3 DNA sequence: TGTGCCAGCAGGCTGGCGGGGGGGGCACCCGGGGAGCTGTTTTTT. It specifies CASRLAGGAPGELFF.

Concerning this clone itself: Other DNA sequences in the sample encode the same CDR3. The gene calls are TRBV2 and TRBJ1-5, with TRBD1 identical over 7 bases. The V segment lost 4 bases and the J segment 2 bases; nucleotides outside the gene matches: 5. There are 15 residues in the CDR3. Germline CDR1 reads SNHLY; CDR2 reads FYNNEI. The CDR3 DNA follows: TGTGCCAGCAGTGTGTCCGGACAGGGCAATCAGCCCCAGCATTTT. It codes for CASSVSGQGNQPQHF.

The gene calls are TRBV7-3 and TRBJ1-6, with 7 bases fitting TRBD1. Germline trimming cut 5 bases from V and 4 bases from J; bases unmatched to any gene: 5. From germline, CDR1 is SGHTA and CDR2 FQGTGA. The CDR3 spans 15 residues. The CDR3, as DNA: TGTGCCAGCAGCCCGACAGGGAATTATAATTCACCCCTCCACTTT. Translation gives CASSPTGNYNSPLHF.

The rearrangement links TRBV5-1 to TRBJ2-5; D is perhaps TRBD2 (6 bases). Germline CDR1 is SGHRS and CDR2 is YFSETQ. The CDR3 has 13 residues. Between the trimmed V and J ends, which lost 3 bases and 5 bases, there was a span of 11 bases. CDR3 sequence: CASSSGEAETQYF. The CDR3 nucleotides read TGCGCCAGCAGCTCCGGGGAGGCGGAGACCCAGTACTTC.

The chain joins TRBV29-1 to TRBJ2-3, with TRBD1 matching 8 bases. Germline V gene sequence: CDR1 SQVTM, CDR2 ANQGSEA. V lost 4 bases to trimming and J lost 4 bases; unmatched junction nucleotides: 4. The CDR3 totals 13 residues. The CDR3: CSVAGQGPDTQYF. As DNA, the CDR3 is TGCAGCGTTGCCGGACAGGGCCCAGATACGCAGTATTTT.